This T cell receptor beta chain was identified in a study of human T cells and chemical hapten exposure. Study-wide background: DPC (0.01%) was patch tested on the upper back and read at 6 days. Points from the study as a whole: Controls formed significantly fewer large CDR3 similarity clusters than expanded TCRs did.

Many counts were recorded for this clonotype. Its specificity is not known. CDR1 SGHRS and CDR2 YFSETQ come from the germline V gene. Trimming took off 0 bases at V and 4 bases at J, with 19 bases between the two ends. The CDR3 consists of 18 residues. Time point given: patch test 2, 6 weeks after DPC sensitization. The treatment here: therapeutic diphenylcyclopropenone sensitization with weekly scalp DPC. The library put unique molecular identifiers onto individual cDNA molecules. A single record per CDR3 protein comes from TCRdb applying MiXCR to the RACE reads. Among fewer than 150,000 distinct CDR3 sequences listed, 10% to 15% were seen once.

The sequence came from a woman aged 45-59 years with alopecia areata. Some clones in this sample may be carry-over from other donors' samples. This specimen consisted of whole blood, obtained in connection with sensitization to the hapten diphenylcyclopropenone (DPC). The J gene is TRBJ2-2, the V gene TRBV5-1, with D possibly being TRBD1 (5 bases). The CDR3 DNA follows: TGCGCCAGCAGCTTGGACGACCGGCAGGGATCGGCCACCGGGGAGCTGTTTTTT. Residues: CASSLDDRQGSATGELFF. The entire variable domain, with the rest obtained from reference TRBV5-1 and TRBJ2-2, is as follows: KAGVTQTPRYLIKTRGQQVTLSCSPISGHRSVSWYQQTPGQGLQFLFEYFSETQRNKGNFPGRFSGRQFSNSRSEMNVSTLELGDSALYLCASSLDDRQGSATGELFFGEGSRLTVL.